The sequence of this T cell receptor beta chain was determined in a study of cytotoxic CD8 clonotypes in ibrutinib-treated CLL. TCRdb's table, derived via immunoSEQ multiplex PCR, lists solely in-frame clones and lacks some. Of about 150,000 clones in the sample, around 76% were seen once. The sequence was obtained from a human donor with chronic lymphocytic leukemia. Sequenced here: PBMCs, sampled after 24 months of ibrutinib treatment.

CDR3 bases: TGTGCTAGTGGTTTGGTACCGGGGATCACTGAAGCTTTCTTT. It encodes CASGLVPGITEAFF. The rearrangement joins TRBV12-5 to TRBJ1-1; D is unclear. The germline V gene has CDR1 LGHNT and CDR2 FRNRAP. The V and J ends lost 0 bases and 4 bases respectively, with 9 bases between them. This CDR3 spans 14 amino acids.